This TCR beta chain was profiled in a study of shared clonotypes between healthy human individuals. Study-level points and caveats: Incompleteness in sorted-subset sequencing, despite large depth, was shown by rarefaction.

Details on this clone: Its matching antigen is unknown.

Trimming shortened V by 2 bases and J by 1 base, and 23 bases separated the two germline ends. CDR3 length equals 19 residues. Looked up from germline, CDR1 is SEHNR and CDR2 is FQNEAQ (reference sequence). At a deep level, the assay was run. Profiling relied on immunoSEQ multiplex PCR, and the TCRdb table lists in-frame clones only, not all of them. The sample lists millions of clones, 90% to 95% occurring once. The genes are TRBV7-9 and TRBJ1-1; possible D gene TRBD1, 5 bases. Source material: naive CD4+ T cells sorted from blood. This sample's subset: CD45RA+ positively selected. The sequence came from a man younger than 30 in good health. The CDR3 nucleotides read TGTGCCAGCAGCTTATTCGCCCCTGGGACGGGGTTGAGGAACACTGAAGCTTTCTTT. Its translation: CASSLFAPGTGLRNTEAFF. The full variable domain, rest sourced from reference TRBV7-9 and TRBJ1-1, is DTGVSQNPRHKITKRGQNVTFRCDPISEHNRLYWYRQTLGQGPEFLTYFQNEAQLEKSRLLSDRFSAERPKGSFSTLEIQRTEQGDSAMYLCASSLFAPGTGLRNTEAFFGQGTRLTVV.